Listed below are T cell receptor beta chains from one sample, sequenced in a study of monozygotic twins with inflammatory bowel disease. TCRdb re-called the 5' RACE reads; every CDR3 protein appears as one record, without DNA. The ten top clones account for 2% to 2.5%, within a sample of 330,000 or so distinct CDR3 sequences. Sequencing used blood. The origin of the receptors is a human donor with ulcerative colitis or Crohn's disease, or a healthy co-twin of an affected twin (not recorded which). The CDR3 runs from the conserved cysteine through the conserved F or W.

TRBV20-1	TRBJ2-3	CSTRRGGTDTQYF
TRBV5-1	TRBJ1-2	CASSSKGNYGYTF
TRBV5-1	TRBJ2-3	CASSPGVRDTQYF
TRBV28	TRBJ1-1	CASSSWTGGNTEAFF
TRBV29-1	TRBJ2-2	CSASTIQGGGELFF
TRBV4-3	TRBJ1-1	CASSRKGGITEAFF
TRBV12-3/TRBV12-4	TRBJ2-7	CAGGPGVATYEQYF
TRBV27	TRBJ1-1	CASSFFTAGRNTEAFF
TRBV3-1	TRBJ1-1	CASSQTLAPSRQVNTEAFF
TRBV12-3/TRBV12-4	TRBJ2-2	CASSWSGNTGELFF
TRBV12-3/TRBV12-4	TRBJ2-7	CASSPGDRALEQYF
TRBV20-1	TRBJ1-5	CSATVTGAGNQPQHF
TRBV30	TRBJ2-1	CAWSEDRRLYNEQFF
TRBV7-2	TRBJ1-5	CASSIEPEPQHF
TRBV30	TRBJ2-3	CAWSSGTLQTDTQYF
TRBV4-1	TRBJ1-2	CASSPHSKANYGYTF
TRBV4-3	TRBJ2-7	CASSQTRDRSYEQYF
TRBV7-7	TRBJ2-5	CASSLLAAGGPIETQYF
TRBV6-1	TRBJ2-2	CASMRRGDTGELFF
TRBV11-2	TRBJ2-3	CASSLGPGQGISTDTQYF
TRBV19	TRBJ1-1	CASSIRTVNTEAFF
TRBV20-1	TRBJ1-6	CSARSAGGNPPLHF
TRBV5-1	TRBJ2-3	CASSVLGMGSADTQYF
TRBV2	TRBJ2-5	CASSAYQKTQYF
TRBV7-2	TRBJ2-6	CASSLGQGVSGANVLTF
TRBV6-5	TRBJ1-2	CASSYPDTGNYGYTF
TRBV20-1	TRBJ2-6	CSARHGRADSRSGANVLTF
TRBV25-1	TRBJ2-2	CASEAGTKNTGELFF
TRBV11-2	TRBJ1-2	CASSLAGGYYGYTF
TRBV5-1	TRBJ1-2	CASSDRNYGYTF
TRBV5-1	TRBJ1-1	CASNRVDGTGEEAFF
TRBV20-1	TRBJ2-7	CSVPTGASYEQYF
TRBV20-1	TRBJ2-3	CSGGTGLGDTQYF
TRBV5-1	TRBJ2-1	CASSSGLAGYNEQFF
TRBV9	TRBJ2-1	CASSVASRPGVLNDEQFF
TRBV12-3/TRBV12-4	TRBJ2-3	CASSIHSGKDTQYF
TRBV24-1	TRBJ2-3	CATSDSGRDRGTDTQYF
TRBV5-1	TRBJ2-3	CASRPVSGGSTDTQYF
TRBV28	TRBJ2-7	CASSRKSQAYEQYF
TRBV7-3	TRBJ1-1	CASSSVGANTEAFF
TRBV20-1	TRBJ2-2	CSAREGGELFF
TRBV15	TRBJ2-1	CATSRGQGASNEQFF
TRBV11-2	TRBJ1-1	CASSFKGNTEAFF
TRBV20-1	TRBJ2-1	CSARDQSPNEQFF
TRBV5-4	TRBJ2-5	CASSHFSGSDGTQYF
TRBV27	TRBJ2-7	CASSFPSGEQYF
TRBV7-2	TRBJ2-3	CASSRITSGGPTDTQYF
TRBV5-6	TRBJ2-2	CASRPQGVRTGELFF
TRBV4-3	TRBJ1-1	CASSSRMTGRTEAFF
TRBV20-1	TRBJ1-5	CSVRGPSNQPQHF
TRBV19	TRBJ1-5	CASSDRAGYQPQHF
TRBV4-1	TRBJ2-3	CASSQGSSTDTQYF
TRBV5-1	TRBJ2-2	CASSLGYPNTGELFF